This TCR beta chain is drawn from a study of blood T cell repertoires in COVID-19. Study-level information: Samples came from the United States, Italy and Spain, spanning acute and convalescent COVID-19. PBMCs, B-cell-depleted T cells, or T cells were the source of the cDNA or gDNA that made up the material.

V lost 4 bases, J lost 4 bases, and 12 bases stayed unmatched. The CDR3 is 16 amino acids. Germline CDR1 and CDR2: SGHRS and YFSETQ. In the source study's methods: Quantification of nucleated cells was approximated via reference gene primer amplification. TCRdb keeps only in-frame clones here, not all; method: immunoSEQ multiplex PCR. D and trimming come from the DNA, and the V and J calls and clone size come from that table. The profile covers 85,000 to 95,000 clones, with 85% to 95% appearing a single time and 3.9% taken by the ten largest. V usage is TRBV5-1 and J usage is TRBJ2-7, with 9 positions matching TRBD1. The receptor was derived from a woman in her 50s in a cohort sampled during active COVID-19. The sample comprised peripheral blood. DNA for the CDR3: TGCGCCAGCAGCACCAGCACCGGGACAGGGATGTACGAGCAGTACTTC. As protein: CASSTSTGTGMYEQYF.